This T cell receptor (beta chain) was identified in a study of T cells after yellow fever vaccination. Overall study: The fractions with low cell numbers were processed using SMART-Seq v4 Ultra Low Input. General study results and limits: Reappearing after the booster were most of the clones from primary vaccination (around 96% CD4, approximately 88% CD8). Researchers cautioned that FACS-sorted repertoires could harbor abundant clonotypes contaminating from the bulk population.

A 5'RACE template-switching step, the method used to make TCR cDNA, added a universal primer site and UMIs. TCRdb independently ran MiXCR on the 5' RACE reads; one entry per CDR3 protein. This sample has fewer than 650,000 distinct CDR3 sequences, with about a fifth found just once. The trim removed 5 bases at V and 8 bases at J, leaving 6 bases unmatched. This CDR3 comprises 13 residues. About this clonotype: Its target is unknown.

This sequence was found in a man aged 18 to 29 who received the YFV17D yellow fever vaccine. Source: PBMCs, taken more than 20 days after the first yellow fever vaccination. V gene TRBV12-3 or TRBV12-4 combines with J gene TRBJ1-5; 7 bases line up with TRBD1. For the CDR3, the DNA is TGTGCCAGCAGTCCAGGGACAGAGGAGCCCCAGCATTTT. This encodes CASSPGTEEPQHF.